This TCR beta chain was captured in a study of blood T cell repertoires in COVID-19. The table came from immunoSEQ multiplex PCR; TCRdb's copy has only in-frame clones and leaves some out. The table shows about 310,000 clones, with roughly 90% occurring only once. V was clipped by 6 bases and J by 7 bases, with 19 bases between them. The CDR3 has 16 amino acids. Germline V lookup: CDR1 SGHAT, CDR2 FQNNGV. This TCR was recovered from a man between 18 and 29 years old with active or convalescent COVID-19. The gene calls are TRBV11-2 and TRBJ1-6; D might be TRBD1 (6 bases). The sequencing sample was made of peripheral blood. As DNA, the CDR3 is TGTGCCAGCAGGACGACATTTGGCGGGGGCAATTCACCCCTCCACTTT. It translates to CASRTTFGGGNSPLHF.